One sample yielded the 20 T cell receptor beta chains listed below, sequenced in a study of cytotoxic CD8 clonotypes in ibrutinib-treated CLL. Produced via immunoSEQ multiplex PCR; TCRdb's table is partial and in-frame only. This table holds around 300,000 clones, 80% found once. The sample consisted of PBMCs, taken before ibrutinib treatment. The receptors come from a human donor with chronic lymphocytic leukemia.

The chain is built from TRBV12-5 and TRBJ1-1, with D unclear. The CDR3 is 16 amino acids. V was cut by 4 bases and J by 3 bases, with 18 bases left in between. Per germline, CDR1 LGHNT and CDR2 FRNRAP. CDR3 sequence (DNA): TGTGCTAGTGGTTGGGCGTACAGCCTGGCGGACACTGAAGCTTTCTTT. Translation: CASGWAYSLADTEAFF.

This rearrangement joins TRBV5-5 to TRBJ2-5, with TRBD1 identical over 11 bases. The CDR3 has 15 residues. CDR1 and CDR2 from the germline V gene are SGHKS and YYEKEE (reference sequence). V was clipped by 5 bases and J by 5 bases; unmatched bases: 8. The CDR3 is CASSQGQGVLETQYF. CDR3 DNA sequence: TGTGCCAGCAGTCAGGGACAGGGGGTTTTGGAGACCCAGTACTTC.

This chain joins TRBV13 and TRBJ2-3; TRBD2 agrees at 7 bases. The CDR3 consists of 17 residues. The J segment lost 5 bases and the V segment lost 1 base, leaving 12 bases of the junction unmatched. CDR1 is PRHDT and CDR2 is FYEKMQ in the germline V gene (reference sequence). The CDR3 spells CASSLDLSAGVRDTQYF. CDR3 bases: TGTGCCAGCAGCTTAGATCTTAGCGCGGGAGTCAGAGATACGCAGTATTTT.

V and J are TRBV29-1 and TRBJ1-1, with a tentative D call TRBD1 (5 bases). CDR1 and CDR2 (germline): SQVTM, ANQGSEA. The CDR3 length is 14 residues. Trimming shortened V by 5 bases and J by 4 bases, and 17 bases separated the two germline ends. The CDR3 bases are TGCAGCGTTTCAATGCGCTTGGGACGCACTGAAGCTTTCTTT. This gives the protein CSVSMRLGRTEAFF.

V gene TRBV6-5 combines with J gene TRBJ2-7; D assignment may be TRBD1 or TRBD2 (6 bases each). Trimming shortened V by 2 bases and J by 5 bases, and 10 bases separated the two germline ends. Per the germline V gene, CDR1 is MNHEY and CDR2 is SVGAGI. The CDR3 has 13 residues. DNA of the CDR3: TGTGCCAGCAGTTACAGAAGGGGGGACGAGCAGTACTTC. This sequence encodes CASSYRRGDEQYF.

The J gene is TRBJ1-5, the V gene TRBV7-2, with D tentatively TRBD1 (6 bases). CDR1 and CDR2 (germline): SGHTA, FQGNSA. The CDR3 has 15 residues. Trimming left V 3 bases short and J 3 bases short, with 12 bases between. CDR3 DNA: TGTGCCAGCAGCTTGCTAACAGGGATCAATCAGCCCCAGCATTTT. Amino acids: CASSLLTGINQPQHF.

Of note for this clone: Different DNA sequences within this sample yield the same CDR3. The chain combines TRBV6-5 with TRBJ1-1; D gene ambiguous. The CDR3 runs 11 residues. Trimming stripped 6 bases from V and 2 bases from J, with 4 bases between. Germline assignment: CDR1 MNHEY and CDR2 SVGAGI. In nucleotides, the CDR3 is TGTGCCAGCAGATCCAACACTGAAGCTTTCTTT. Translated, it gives CASRSNTEAFF.

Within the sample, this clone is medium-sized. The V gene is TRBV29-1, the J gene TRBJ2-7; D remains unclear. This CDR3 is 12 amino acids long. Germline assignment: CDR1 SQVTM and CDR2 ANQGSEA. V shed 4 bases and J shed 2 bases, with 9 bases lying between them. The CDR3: CSVVSWAYEQYF. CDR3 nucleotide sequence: TGCAGCGTTGTCTCTTGGGCCTACGAGCAGTACTTC.

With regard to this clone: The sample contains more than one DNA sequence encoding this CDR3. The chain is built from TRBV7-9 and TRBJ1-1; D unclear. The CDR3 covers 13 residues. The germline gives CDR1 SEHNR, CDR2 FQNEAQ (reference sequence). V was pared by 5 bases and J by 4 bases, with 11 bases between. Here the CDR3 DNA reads TGTGCCAGCAGCCTGGGAGGTGGCACTGAAGCTTTCTTT. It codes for CASSLGGGTEAFF.

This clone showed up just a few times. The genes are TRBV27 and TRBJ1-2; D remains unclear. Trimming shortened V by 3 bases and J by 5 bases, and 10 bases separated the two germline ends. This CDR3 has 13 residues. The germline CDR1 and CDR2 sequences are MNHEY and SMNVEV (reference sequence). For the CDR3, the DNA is TGTGCCAGCAGTTTTGGCAACGAGTATGGCTACACCTTC. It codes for CASSFGNEYGYTF.

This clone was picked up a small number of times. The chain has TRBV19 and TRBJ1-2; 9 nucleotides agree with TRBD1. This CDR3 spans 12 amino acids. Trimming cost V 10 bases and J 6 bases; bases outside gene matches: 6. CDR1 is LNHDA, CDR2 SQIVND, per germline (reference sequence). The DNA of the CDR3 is TGTGCCACTAAACAGGGGGCGCATGGCTACACCTTC. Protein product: CATKQGAHGYTF.

In nucleotides, the CDR3 is TGTGCCAGCAGTTTGGTCTCTGGAAACACCATATATTTT. This encodes CASSLVSGNTIYF. This chain links TRBV28 with TRBJ1-3; D unclear. Trimming left V 3 bases short and J 0 bases short, with 3 bases between. The CDR3 is 13 residues long. The germline CDR1 and CDR2 sequences are MDHEN and SYDVKM.

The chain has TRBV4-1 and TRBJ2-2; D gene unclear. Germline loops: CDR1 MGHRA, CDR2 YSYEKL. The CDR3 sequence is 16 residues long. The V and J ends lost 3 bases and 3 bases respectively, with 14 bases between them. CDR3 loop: CASSQRVSWDTGELFF. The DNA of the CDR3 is TGCGCCAGCAGCCAGCGTGTGTCGTGGGACACCGGGGAGCTGTTTTTT.

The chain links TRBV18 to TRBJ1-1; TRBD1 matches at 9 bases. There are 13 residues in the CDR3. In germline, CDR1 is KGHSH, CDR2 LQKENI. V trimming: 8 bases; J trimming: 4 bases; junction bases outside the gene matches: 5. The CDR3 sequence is CASNRDRATEAFF. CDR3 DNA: TGTGCCAGCAACCGGGACAGGGCCACTGAAGCTTTCTTT.

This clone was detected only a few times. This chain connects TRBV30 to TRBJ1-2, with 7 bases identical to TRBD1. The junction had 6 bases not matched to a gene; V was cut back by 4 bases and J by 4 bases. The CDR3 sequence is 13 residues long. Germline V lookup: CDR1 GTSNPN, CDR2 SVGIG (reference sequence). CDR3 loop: CAWIRDRSYGYTF. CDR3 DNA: TGTGCCTGGATAAGGGACAGATCCTATGGCTACACCTTC.

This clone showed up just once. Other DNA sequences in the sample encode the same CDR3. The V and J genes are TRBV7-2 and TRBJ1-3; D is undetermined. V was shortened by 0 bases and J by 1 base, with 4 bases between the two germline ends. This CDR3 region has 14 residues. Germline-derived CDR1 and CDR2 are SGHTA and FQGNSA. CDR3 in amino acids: CASSLAGSGNTIYF. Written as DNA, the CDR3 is TGTGCCAGCAGCTTAGCAGGTTCTGGAAACACCATATATTTT.

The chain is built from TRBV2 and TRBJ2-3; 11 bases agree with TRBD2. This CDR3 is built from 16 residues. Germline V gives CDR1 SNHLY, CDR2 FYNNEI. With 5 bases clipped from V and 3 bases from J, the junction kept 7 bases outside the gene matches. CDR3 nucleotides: TGTGCCAGCAGTAGTGAGGGACTAGCGGTTACAGATACGCAGTATTTT. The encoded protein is CASSSEGLAVTDTQYF.

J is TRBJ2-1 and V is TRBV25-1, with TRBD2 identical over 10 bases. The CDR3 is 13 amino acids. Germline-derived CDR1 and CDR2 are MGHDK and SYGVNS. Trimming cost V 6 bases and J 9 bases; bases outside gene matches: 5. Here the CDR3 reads CASRRTSGSEQFF. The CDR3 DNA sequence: TGTGCCAGCAGAAGGACTAGCGGAAGTGAGCAGTTCTTC.

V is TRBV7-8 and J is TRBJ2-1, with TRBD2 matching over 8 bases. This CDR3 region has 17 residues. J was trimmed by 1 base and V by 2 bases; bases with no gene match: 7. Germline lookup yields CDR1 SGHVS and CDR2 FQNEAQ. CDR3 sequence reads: CASSLSLAGGSYNEQFF. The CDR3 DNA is TGTGCCAGCAGCTTATCACTGGCGGGAGGTTCCTACAATGAGCAGTTCTTC.

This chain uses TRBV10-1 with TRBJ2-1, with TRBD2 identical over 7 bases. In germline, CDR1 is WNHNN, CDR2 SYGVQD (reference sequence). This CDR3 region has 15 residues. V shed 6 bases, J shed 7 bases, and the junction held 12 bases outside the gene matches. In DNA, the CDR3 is TGCGCCAGCAGCCCCGGTGGGGAGGGGATAAATGAGCAGTTCTTC. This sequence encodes CASSPGGEGINEQFF.